The 25 T cell receptor beta chains given below trace back to one sample, sequenced in a study of regulatory T cells in long-lasting Graves disease. Specified time point: persistent/refractory GD, antithyroid drugs over 5 years with positive TRAb. The TCR library was made from RNA extracted from PBMCs. In building TCR beta libraries, iRepertoire HTBI primers were used together with Arm-PCR of CDR3 regions. TCRdb reanalysed the multiplex PCR reads using MiXCR and keeps one entry per CDR3 protein. The sample holds 600,000 to 850,000 distinct CDR3 sequences, 25% to 30% seen once. The sequencing used peripheral blood mononuclear cells (PBMCs), collected when the disease was refractory, from a patient treated with antithyroid drugs. The receptors were gathered from a female donor with Graves disease.

This chain links TRBV18 with TRBJ2-7; D not certain. The V end was cut by 5 bases, the J end by 6 bases, with 8 bases between. Germline V gives CDR1 KGHSH, CDR2 LQKENI. The length of the CDR3 is 11 residues. The CDR3: CASSTAGEQYF. DNA for the CDR3: TGTGCCAGCTCAACCGCTGGCGAGCAGTACTTC.

As concerns this clonotype: One end of the junction fails to match germline, which may point to a read error. This chain uses TRBV7-3 with TRBJ1-6, with D unclear. Germline CDR1 reads SGHTA; CDR2 reads FQGTGA. This CDR3 region has 15 residues. CDR3: CASSLARGNNSPLHF. The CDR3 nucleotides are TGTGCTAGCAGCTTAGCGCGTGGCAATAATTCACCCCTCCACTTT.

The rearrangement links TRBV7-2 to TRBJ1-1; possible D gene TRBD1, 6 bases. The CDR3 is 15 residues long. In germline, CDR1 is SGHTA, CDR2 FQGNSA. The V and J ends lost 4 bases and 7 bases respectively, with 19 bases between them. CDR3 in DNA: TGTGCCAGCAGCTCAGCTGGGACAAAACCCTTTGAAGCTTTCTTT. Translated: CASSSAGTKPFEAFF.

This clonotype has ten or more counts. The chain uses TRBV28 and TRBJ1-2; D is ambiguous. Per germline, CDR1 MDHEN and CDR2 SYDVKM. The CDR3 totals 11 residues. V was shortened by 2 bases and J by 8 bases, with 6 bases between the two germline ends. The DNA of the CDR3 is TGTGCCAGCAGTTTAGTAGGAGGCTACACCTTC. It encodes CASSLVGGYTF.

The chain is built from TRBV19 and TRBJ1-5, with D perhaps matching TRBD1 (5 bases). CDR1 and CDR2 (germline): LNHDA, SQIVND (reference sequence). V lost 8 bases, J lost 0 bases, and 14 bases lay in between. CDR3 size: 15 residues. The CDR3 DNA is TGTGCCAGTTCCGACCTGGGGCTTAGCAATCAGCCCCAGCATTTT. This sequence encodes CASSDLGLSNQPQHF.

The chain uses TRBV7-9 and TRBJ2-7; 9 bases line up with TRBD2. In germline, CDR1 is SEHNR, CDR2 FQNEAQ (reference sequence). The CDR3 extends over 16 amino acids. V shed 0 bases and J 5 bases; nucleotides not matched to a gene: 8. CDR3 in DNA: TGTGCCAGCAGCTTAGCGCATATAGCGGGAGTGCACGAGCAGTACTTC. Its translation: CASSLAHIAGVHEQYF.

In this sample, this clonotype turned up many times. The chain links TRBV27 to TRBJ1-2; D is uncertain. Trimming took 6 bases from V and 0 from J, leaving 20 bases between them. This CDR3 is 17 amino acids long. Germline-derived CDR1 and CDR2 are MNHEY and SMNVEV (reference sequence). In DNA, the CDR3 is TGTGCCAGCAGCCACTTTCTTGGGCCCGATTCTAACTATGGCTACACCTTC. Residues: CASSHFLGPDSNYGYTF.

This clonotype was observed a handful of times. CDR3 amino acids: CASSPLAAQETQYF. DNA for the CDR3: TGTGCCAGCAGTCCCCTAGCGGCACAAGAGACCCAGTACTTC. The chain carries TRBV27 and TRBJ2-5; 7 bases fit TRBD2. Germline CDR1 reads MNHEY; CDR2 reads SMNVEV (reference sequence). With V trimmed by 5 bases and J by 2 bases, 5 bases remained unmatched. This CDR3 comprises 14 residues.

The CDR3 sequence: CSATPDGHTEAFF. In DNA form, the CDR3 reads TGCAGTGCGACTCCCGACGGTCACACTGAAGCTTTCTTT. The V gene is TRBV20-1, the J gene TRBJ1-1; D unresolved. The V and J ends lost 6 bases and 3 bases respectively, with 14 bases between them. In germline, CDR1 is DFQATT, CDR2 SNEGSKA (reference sequence). The CDR3 covers 13 residues.

This clonotype has more than one count but fewer than ten. V is TRBV6-2 or TRBV6-3 and J is TRBJ1-1; no firm D call. Germline CDR1 is MNHEY and CDR2 is SVGEGT. Trimming cost V 4 bases and J 0 bases, with 9 bases left between them. The length of the CDR3 is 14 residues. The CDR3 loop is CASSSSSMNTEAFF. CDR3 sequence (DNA): TGTGCCAGCAGTTCCTCCTCGATGAACACTGAAGCTTTCTTT.

This clonotype turned up a few times. The rearrangement joins TRBV20-1 to TRBJ2-4; 8 nucleotides line up with TRBD2. Germline CDR1 reads DFQATT; CDR2 reads SNEGSKA (reference sequence). With V trimmed by 0 bases and J by 9 bases, 10 bases remained unmatched. The CDR3 contains 15 residues. The CDR3 DNA reads TGCAGTGCTAGAGATAGCGCGGGAGGTGAAATCATTCAGTACTTC. Its translation is CSARDSAGGEIIQYF.

This clonotype was picked up a small number of times. The rearrangement uses TRBV5-6 and TRBJ2-5, with D possibly being TRBD2 (6 bases). The CDR3 is 16 amino acids. V was shortened by 0 bases and J by 1 base, with 13 bases between the two germline ends. CDR1 is SGHDT and CDR2 is YYEEEE in the germline V gene. The CDR3 bases are TGTGCCAGCAGCTTGGCCGGAGGGTTGATCCAAGAGACCCAGTACTTC. Amino acid sequence: CASSLAGGLIQETQYF.

This clonotype appeared a few times. This rearrangement joins TRBV7-3 to TRBJ1-2; 8 positions match TRBD1. Germline loops: CDR1 SGHTA, CDR2 FQGTGA. The junction had 5 bases not matched to a gene; V was cut back by 4 bases and J by 7 bases. This CDR3 contains 13 residues. The CDR3 sequence: CASSSTGDGGYTF. The CDR3 DNA reads TGTGCCAGCAGCTCGACAGGGGACGGTGGCTACACCTTC.

The rearrangement joins TRBV11-3 to TRBJ2-5; D is perhaps TRBD1 (5 bases). V was pared by 0 bases and J by 4 bases, with 15 bases between. This CDR3 contains 16 residues. Germline V gene data show CDR1 as SGHNT and CDR2 as YENEEA. CDR3 amino acids: CASSLERLCRAETQYF. CDR3 in DNA: TGTGCCAGCAGCTTAGAGCGTCTATGCAGGGCAGAGACCCAGTACTTC. The variable domain in full, with the rest retrieved from reference TRBV11-3 and TRBJ2-5, is EAGVVQSPRYKIIEKKQPVAFWCNPISGHNTLYWYLQNLGQGPELLIRYENEEAVDDSQLPKDRFSAERLKGVDSTLKIQPAELGDSAVYLCASSLERLCRAETQYFGPGTRLLVL.

The genes are TRBV12-3 or TRBV12-4 and TRBJ1-1, with TRBD1 matching 8 bases. This CDR3 comprises 14 residues. Unmatched junction bases numbered 6, after V lost 6 bases and J lost 3 bases. This CDR3 is CASREYRGDTEAFF. For the CDR3, the DNA is TGTGCCAGCAGGGAGTACAGGGGGGACACTGAAGCTTTCTTT.

This chain joins TRBV6-1 and TRBJ1-5; D might be TRBD1 (6 bases). The CDR3 totals 14 residues. V lost 7 bases and J lost 5, with 15 bases in between. Germline CDR1 reads MNHNS; CDR2 reads SASEGT. The DNA for the CDR3 is TGTGCCAGCAACCCGACAGGAGCCCATCAGCCCCAGCATTTT. As protein: CASNPTGAHQPQHF.

The chain employs TRBV14 and TRBJ1-4; 8 bases fit TRBD1. Germline CDR1 and CDR2: SGHDN and FVKESK. The CDR3 contains 16 residues. Losses at the gene ends were 1 base for V and 8 bases for J; bases not matched to a gene: 9. CDR3 region: CASSQVKHRGNEKLFF. As DNA, the CDR3 is TGTGCCAGCAGCCAAGTGAAGCACAGGGGGAACGAAAAACTGTTTTTT.

This chain joins TRBV14 and TRBJ2-6; a weak D match, TRBD1 (5 bases). Germline loops: CDR1 SGHDN, CDR2 FVKESK. Trimming pared 0 bases from V and 0 bases from J, leaving 9 bases between. This CDR3 region has 17 residues. This CDR3 is CASSQETVRSGANVLTF. The CDR3 DNA reads TGTGCCAGCAGCCAAGAGACAGTCCGCTCTGGGGCCAACGTCCTGACTTTC. The full variable domain, completed using reference TRBV14 and TRBJ2-6, is EAGVTQFPSHSVIEKGQTVTLRCDPISGHDNLYWYRRVMGKEIKFLLHFVKESKQDESGMPNNRFLAERTGGTYSTLKVQPAELEDSGVYFCASSQETVRSGANVLTFGAGSRLTVL.

The chain couples TRBV5-6 to TRBJ2-2; 7 nucleotides agree with TRBD1. This CDR3 is built from 15 residues. CDR1 is SGHDT and CDR2 is YYEEEE in the germline V gene. Unmatched junction bases numbered 6, after V lost 4 bases and J lost 3 bases. In DNA, the CDR3 is TGTGCCAGCAGCGGCCGGGACAGTGACACCGGGGAGCTGTTTTTT. It translates to CASSGRDSDTGELFF.

The table lists this clonotype with a few counts. The gene calls are TRBV20-1 and TRBJ2-7, with TRBD2 matching over 11 bases. V was clipped by 2 bases and J by 7 bases; unmatched bases: 7. Germline CDR1 is DFQATT and CDR2 is SNEGSKA (reference sequence). The CDR3 runs to 14 residues. CDR3 DNA: TGCAGTGCTAGACCACTAGCGGGAGTGAAAGAGCAGTACTTC. It specifies CSARPLAGVKEQYF.

The chain has TRBV20-1 and TRBJ1-1; D is undetermined. Trimming stripped 2 bases from V and 1 base from J, with 11 bases between. The CDR3 covers 14 residues. Germline assignment: CDR1 DFQATT and CDR2 SNEGSKA (reference sequence). The CDR3 DNA follows: TGCAGTGCTAGATCGGGAGACTGGAACACTGAAGCTTTCTTT. It codes for CSARSGDWNTEAFF.

This clonotype was detected a few times. The chain uses TRBV30 and TRBJ1-2, with D uncertain. Per germline, CDR1 GTSNPN and CDR2 SVGIG (reference sequence). V was shortened by 0 bases and J by 4 bases, with 9 bases between the two germline ends. The CDR3 has 13 amino acids. CDR3 nucleotide sequence: TGTGCCTGGAGTGTACTCGGCAGCTATGGCTACACCTTC. This codes for CAWSVLGSYGYTF.

The chain employs TRBV5-1 and TRBJ2-5; 12 bases align to TRBD2. The CDR3 has 16 residues. CDR1 and CDR2 (germline): SGHRS, YFSETQ. Losses at the gene ends were 0 bases for V and 5 bases for J; bases not matched to a gene: 5. CDR3 region: CASSLVLAGGHETQYF. In DNA form, the CDR3 reads TGCGCCAGCAGCTTGGTACTAGCGGGAGGCCACGAGACCCAGTACTTC.

The rearrangement uses TRBV3-1 and TRBJ1-2; D is uncertain. The CDR3 spans 14 residues. V lost 4 bases to trimming and J lost 4 bases, with 13 bases between them. The germline V gene encodes CDR1 LGHDT and CDR2 YNNKEL (reference sequence). The chain's CDR3 is CASSPRMGGYGYTF. The CDR3 DNA is TGTGCCAGCAGCCCCCGGATGGGCGGCTATGGCTACACCTTC.

The chain recombines TRBV2 with TRBJ2-5; TRBD1 agrees at 10 bases. This CDR3 comprises 14 residues. V lost 8 bases to trimming and J lost 5 bases; unmatched junction nucleotides: 8. Germline V gives CDR1 SNHLY, CDR2 FYNNEI. In DNA form, the CDR3 reads TGTGCCAGCGGGGGACAGGGGCGCCGGGAGACCCAGTACTTC. Protein product: CASGGQGRRETQYF.